The text below deals with one T cell receptor beta chain. Its specificity is not known. Germline assignment: CDR1 SGHRS and CDR2 YFSETQ. The CDR3 extends over 13 amino acids. V was pared by 0 bases and J by 8 bases, with 6 bases between. Produced via immunoSEQ multiplex PCR; TCRdb's table is partial and in-frame only. This table holds about 34,000 clones, around 89% found once. This specimen comes from a study of PD-1 blockade in classical Hodgkin lymphoma. Findings of the study overall: Newly diagnosed patients reportedly trailed healthy donors in baseline TCR diversity.

Time point meaning: newly diagnosed, previously untreated cHL patient sample. From thawed PBMCs, CD4+ T cells were purified using magnetic negative selection. Researchers used newly diagnosed, untreated classical Hodgkin lymphoma PBMCs for comparison. The gene calls are TRBV5-1 and TRBJ1-6, with D hard to call. This clonotype was sampled from a human donor with classical Hodgkin lymphoma. The material sequenced was CD4+ T cells from blood. For the CDR3, the DNA is TGCGCCAGCAGCTTGGGTCCAGATTCACCCCTCCACTTT. Its protein product is CASSLGPDSPLHF.